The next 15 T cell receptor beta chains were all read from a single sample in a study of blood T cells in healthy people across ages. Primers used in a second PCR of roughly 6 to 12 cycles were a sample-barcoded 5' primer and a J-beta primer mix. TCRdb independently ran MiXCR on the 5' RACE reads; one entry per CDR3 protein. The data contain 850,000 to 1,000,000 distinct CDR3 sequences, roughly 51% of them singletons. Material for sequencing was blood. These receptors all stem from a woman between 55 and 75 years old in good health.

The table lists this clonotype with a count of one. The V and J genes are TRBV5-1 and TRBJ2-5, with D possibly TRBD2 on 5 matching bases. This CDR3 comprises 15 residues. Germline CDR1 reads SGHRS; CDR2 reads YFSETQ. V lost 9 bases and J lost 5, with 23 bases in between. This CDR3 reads CATTSYNGERETQYF. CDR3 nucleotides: TGCGCCACGACCTCTTACAACGGGGAGCGGGAGACCCAGTACTTC.

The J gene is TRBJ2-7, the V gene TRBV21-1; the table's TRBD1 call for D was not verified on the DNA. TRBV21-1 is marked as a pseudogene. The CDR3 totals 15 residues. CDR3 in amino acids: CATKTPGGGNYEQYF. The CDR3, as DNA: TGTGCTACTAAAACACCAGGGGGGGGAAACTACGAGCAGTACTTC.

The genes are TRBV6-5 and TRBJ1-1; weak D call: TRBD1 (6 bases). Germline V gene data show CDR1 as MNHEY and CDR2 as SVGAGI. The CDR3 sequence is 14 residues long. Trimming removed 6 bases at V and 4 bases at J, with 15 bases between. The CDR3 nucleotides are TGTGCCAGCAGGACGGACAGAGAAGGCACTGAAGCTTTCTTT. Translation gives CASRTDREGTEAFF.

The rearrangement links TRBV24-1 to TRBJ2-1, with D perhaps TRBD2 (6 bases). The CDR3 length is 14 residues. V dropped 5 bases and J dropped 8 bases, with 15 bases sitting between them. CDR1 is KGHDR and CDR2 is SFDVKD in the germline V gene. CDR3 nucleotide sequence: TGTGCCACCAGTGTGCCGGGAGATAGCGATGAGCAGTTCTTC. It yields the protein CATSVPGDSDEQFF.

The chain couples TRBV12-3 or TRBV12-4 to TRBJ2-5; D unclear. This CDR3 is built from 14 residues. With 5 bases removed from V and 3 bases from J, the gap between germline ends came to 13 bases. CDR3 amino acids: CASSPDRRKETQYF. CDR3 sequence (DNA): TGTGCCAGCAGTCCTGATAGGCGAAAAGAGACCCAGTACTTC.

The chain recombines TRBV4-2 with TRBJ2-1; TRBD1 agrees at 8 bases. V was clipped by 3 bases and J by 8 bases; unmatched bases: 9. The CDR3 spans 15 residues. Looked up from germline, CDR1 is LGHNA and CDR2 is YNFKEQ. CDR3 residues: CASSHVGQGVYEQFF. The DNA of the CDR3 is TGTGCCAGCAGCCATGTTGGACAGGGAGTGTATGAGCAGTTCTTC.

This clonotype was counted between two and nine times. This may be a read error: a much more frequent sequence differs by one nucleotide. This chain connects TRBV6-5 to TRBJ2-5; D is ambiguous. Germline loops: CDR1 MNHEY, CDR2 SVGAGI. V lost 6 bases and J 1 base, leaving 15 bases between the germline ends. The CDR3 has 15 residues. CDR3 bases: TGTGCCAGCAGAATTCTAGTGGTGGGCCAAGAGACCCAGTACTTC. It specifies CASRILVVGQETQYF.

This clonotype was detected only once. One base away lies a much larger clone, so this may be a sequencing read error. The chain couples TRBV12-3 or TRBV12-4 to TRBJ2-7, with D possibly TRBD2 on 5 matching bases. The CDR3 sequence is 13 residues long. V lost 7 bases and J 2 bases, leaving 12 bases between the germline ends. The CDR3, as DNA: TGTGCCAGCATTTTTGCCGGGGCCTACGAGCAGTACTTC. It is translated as CASIFAGAYEQYF.

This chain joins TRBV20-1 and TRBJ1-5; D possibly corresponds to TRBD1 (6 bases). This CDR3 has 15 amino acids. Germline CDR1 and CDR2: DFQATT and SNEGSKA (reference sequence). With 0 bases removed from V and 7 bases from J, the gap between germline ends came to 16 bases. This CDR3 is CSARDPQGRRQPQHF. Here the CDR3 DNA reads TGCAGTGCTAGAGATCCCCAGGGGCGTCGACAGCCCCAGCATTTT.

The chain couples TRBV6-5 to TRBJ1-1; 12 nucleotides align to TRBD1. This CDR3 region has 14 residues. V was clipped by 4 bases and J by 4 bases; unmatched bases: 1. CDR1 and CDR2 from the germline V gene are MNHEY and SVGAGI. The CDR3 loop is CASSWDRGLTEAFF. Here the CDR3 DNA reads TGTGCCAGCAGTTGGGACAGGGGGCTCACTGAAGCTTTCTTT.

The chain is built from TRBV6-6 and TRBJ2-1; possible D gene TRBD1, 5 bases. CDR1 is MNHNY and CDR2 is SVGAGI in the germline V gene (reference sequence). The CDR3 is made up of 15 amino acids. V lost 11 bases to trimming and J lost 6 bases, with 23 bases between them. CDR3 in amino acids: CAGASGFSKTNEQFF. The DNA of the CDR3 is TGTGCCGGCGCGTCAGGGTTTTCTAAAACCAATGAGCAGTTCTTC.

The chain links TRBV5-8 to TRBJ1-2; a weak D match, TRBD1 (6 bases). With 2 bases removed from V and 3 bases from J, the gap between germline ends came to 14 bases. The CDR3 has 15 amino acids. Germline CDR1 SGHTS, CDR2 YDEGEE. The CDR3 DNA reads TGTGCCAGCAGCTTCAGGGGATCGGTACACTATGGCTACACCTTC. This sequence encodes CASSFRGSVHYGYTF. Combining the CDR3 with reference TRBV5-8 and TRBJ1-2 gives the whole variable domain EAGVTQSPTHLIKTRGQQATLRCSPISGHTSVYWYQQALGLGLQFLLWYDEGEERNRGNFPPRFSGRQFPNYSSELNVNALELEDSALYLCASSFRGSVHYGYTFGSGTRLTVV.

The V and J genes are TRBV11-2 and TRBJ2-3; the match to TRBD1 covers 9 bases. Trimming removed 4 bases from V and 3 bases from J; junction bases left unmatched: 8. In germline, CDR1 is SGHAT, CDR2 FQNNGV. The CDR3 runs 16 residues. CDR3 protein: CASSSEGTGWTDTQYF. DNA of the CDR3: TGTGCCAGCAGCTCTGAGGGGACAGGGTGGACAGATACGCAGTATTTT.

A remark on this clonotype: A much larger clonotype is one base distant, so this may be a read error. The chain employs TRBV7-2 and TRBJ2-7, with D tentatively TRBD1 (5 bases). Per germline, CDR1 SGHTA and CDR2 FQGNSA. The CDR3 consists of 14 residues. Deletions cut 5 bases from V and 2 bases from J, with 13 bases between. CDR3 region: CASSARDRPYEQYF. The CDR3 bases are TGTGCCAGCAGCGCCCGAGACAGACCCTACGAGCAGTACTTC.

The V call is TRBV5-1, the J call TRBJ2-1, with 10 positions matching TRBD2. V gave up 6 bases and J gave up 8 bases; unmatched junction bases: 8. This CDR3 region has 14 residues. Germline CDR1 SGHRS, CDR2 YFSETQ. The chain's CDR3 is CASNFGAGGDEQFF. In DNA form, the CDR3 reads TGCGCCAGCAATTTCGGAGCGGGGGGGGATGAGCAGTTCTTC.